This TCR beta chain originates from a study of early stage breast cancer tumors. At the level of the study: Most invasive tumors, about 75% of the 16, were ER+/PR+/HER2-. Study findings and constraints: Most shared enriched TCRB sequences were commonly generated ones. In about 90% of the 16 patients, blood comparison separated tumor from normal breast. Compared with adjacent normal breast tissue, tumors showed about 2.3-fold greater T cell density and higher clonality.

Libraries were prepared by immunoSEQ multiplex PCR; TCRdb keeps only in-frame clonotypes and omits some of them. The data hold tens of thousands of clones, with around 80% observed a single time. Comments on this clone: Its antigen is undetermined.

Germline CDR1 and CDR2: KGHSH and LQKENI. This CDR3 has 15 amino acids. V lost 1 base, J lost 8 bases, and 7 bases stayed unmatched. The source material was blood. The TCR originated in a person aged 40-50 years with breast cancer. The J gene is TRBJ1-4, the V gene TRBV18; 7 nucleotides line up with TRBD1. The CDR3 protein is CASSPLNRGGEKLFF. CDR3 nucleotides: TGTGCCAGCTCACCACTCAACAGGGGTGGCGAAAAACTGTTTTTT.